This TCR beta chain originates from a study of T cells in Graves' hyperthyroidism and ophthalmopathy. The CDR3 contains 14 residues. Trimming removed 1 base at V and 3 bases at J, with 9 bases between. CDR1 and CDR2 from the germline V gene are KGHSH and LQKENI. RNA transcripts yielded amplified TCR beta CDR3 regions. The study used the HTBI primer set for a first-round RT-PCR of the TCR CDR3. TCRdb analysed the multiplex PCR reads with MiXCR anew, one entry per CDR3 protein. Among around 690,000 distinct CDR3 sequences listed, roughly 20% were seen once. Each diagnosis was grounded in clinical symptoms, serum thyroxine and TRAb, thyroid ultrasound, and orbital computed tomography. This clonotype was detected many times. As yet, its antigen is unknown. Study-level results: Among clonotypes expanded in thyroid above 0.001, most were also found in blood. The model made its ophthalmopathy prediction, and onset followed a median approximately 6 months later.

J is TRBJ1-1 and V is TRBV18; TRBD1 is a possible D gene (5 bases). The receptor was derived from a man aged 25-40 years with Graves' ophthalmopathy. The sequenced material came from blood. The CDR3 reads CASSPQGLDTEAFF. The CDR3 bases are TGTGCCAGCTCACCACAGGGACTTGACACTGAAGCTTTCTTT.